This T cell receptor (beta chain) appears in the sequencing data of a study of blood T cell repertoires in COVID-19. Overall study: Whether acute or convalescent, the COVID-19 samples came from the United States, Italy and Spain. Nucleic acid was either cDNA or gDNA, and it came from T cells, B-cell-depleted T cells, or PBMCs.

The assay was immunoSEQ multiplex PCR, and TCRdb's table has in-frame clones only and misses some. The sample lists about 95,000 clones; 75% to 90% were seen once. The CDR3 loop spans 13 amino acids. V was pared by 12 bases and J by 0 bases, with 14 bases between. CDR1 and CDR2 from the germline V gene are KGHDR and SFDVKD. Sequencing was carried out using peripheral blood. The TCR originated in a woman aged 65 to 85 with acute or convalescent COVID-19. The rearrangement uses TRBV24-1 and TRBJ2-7; D is perhaps TRBD2 (5 bases). The DNA of the CDR3 is TGTGCCGAACTTCGGGGAGCCTCCTACGAGCAGTACTTC. Residues: CAELRGASYEQYF.